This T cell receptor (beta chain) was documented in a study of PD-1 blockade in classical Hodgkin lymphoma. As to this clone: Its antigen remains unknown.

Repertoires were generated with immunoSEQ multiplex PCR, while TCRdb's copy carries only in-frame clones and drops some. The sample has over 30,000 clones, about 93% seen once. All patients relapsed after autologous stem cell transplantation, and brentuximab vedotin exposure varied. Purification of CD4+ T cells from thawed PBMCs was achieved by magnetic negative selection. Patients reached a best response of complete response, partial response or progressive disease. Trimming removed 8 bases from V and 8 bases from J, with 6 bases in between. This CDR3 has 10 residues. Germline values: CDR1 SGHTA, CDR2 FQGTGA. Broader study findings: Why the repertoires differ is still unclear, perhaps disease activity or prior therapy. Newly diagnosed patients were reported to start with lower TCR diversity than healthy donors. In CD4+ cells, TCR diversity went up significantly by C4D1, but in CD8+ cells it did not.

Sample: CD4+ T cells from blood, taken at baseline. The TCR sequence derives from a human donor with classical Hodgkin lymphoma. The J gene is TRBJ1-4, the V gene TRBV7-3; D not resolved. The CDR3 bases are TGTGCCAGCTTGGGGGAAAAACTGTTTTTT. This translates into CASLGEKLFF.